The sequence of this TCR beta chain was determined in a study of identifying expanded T cells in peripheral blood. Libraries were prepared by immunoSEQ multiplex PCR; TCRdb keeps only in-frame clonotypes and omits some of them. The profile shows approximately 100,000 clones, roughly 89% of them singletons. Trimming took off 0 bases at V and 13 bases at J, with 18 bases between the two ends. CDR1 and CDR2 from the germline V gene are MNHEY and SVGAGI. The CDR3 contains 14 residues. This chain connects TRBV6-5 to TRBJ1-1; D ambiguous. The sample comprised blood. The receptor's source is a person aged 18-69 years in good health. The CDR3 bases are TGTGCCAGCAGTTACTCGAGGTTCGACTGGCCGCTTTTCTTT. Protein product: CASSYSRFDWPLFF.